This is a list of T cell receptor beta chains from one sample in a study of T-cell reconstitution after alpha-beta-depleted transplantation in children. MiXCR was run by TCRdb on the PCR reads, yielding one entry per CDR3 protein. The sample comprises 250,000 to 400,000 distinct CDR3 sequences, 23% of which are singletons, and 9.5% to 12% rests with the top ten. The source material was PBMCs, mostly from graft donor cells, sampled 180 days after TCRalphabeta/CD19-depleted stem cell transplant. The receptors shown here come from a male patient between 5 and 17 years old who had a stem cell transplant for acute lymphoblastic leukemia, so the T cells may come from the graft donor. CDR3s include the opening cysteine and the closing phenylalanine or tryptophan. The D gene is left open where the match is weak. The listing skips clone size in some rows; elsewhere it reads once, few, many or a size class.

d_gene	v_gene	j_gene	abundance	CDR3aa	CDR3nt
-	TRBV15	TRBJ2-5	few	CATSNDLQETQYF	TGTGCCACCAGCAATGACCTCCAAGAGACCCAGTACTTC
-	TRBV7-6	TRBJ2-3	-	CASSLAGASTDTQYF	TGTGCCAGCAGCTTAGCGGGAGCCAGCACAGATACGCAGTATTTT
-	TRBV20-1	TRBJ2-1	few	CSARGMTGGRDEQFF	TGCAGTGCTAGAGGAATGACTGGGGGTCGGGATGAGCAGTTCTTC
-	TRBV27	TRBJ1-5	-	CASSSTIHPQHF	TGTGCCAGCAGTTCCACCATCCATCCCCAGCATTTT
TRBD1	TRBV4-1	TRBJ2-2	few	CASSQEQGAGELFF	TGCGCCAGCAGCCAAGAACAGGGGGCCGGGGAGCTGTTTTTT
TRBD2	TRBV9	TRBJ2-5	few	CASSSGLAWSGETQYF	TGTGCCAGCAGCTCCGGACTAGCGTGGTCAGGAGAGACCCAGTACTTC
-	TRBV7-2	TRBJ1-2	few	CASSSREGGLYGYTF	TGTGCCAGCAGCTCCCGAGAGGGGGGGCTCTATGGCTACACCTTC
-	TRBV5-4	TRBJ2-1	few	CATTLLPQEGEQFF	TGTGCCACCACTCTACTTCCCCAGGAGGGTGAGCAGTTCTTC
TRBD2	TRBV15	TRBJ2-7	-	CATSRIAGGVYEQYF	TGTGCCACCAGCAGGATAGCGGGAGGAGTGTACGAGCAGTACTTC
-	TRBV20-1	TRBJ2-3	-	CSARDQRRGRGDTQYF	TGCAGTGCTAGAGATCAACGTAGGGGGCGGGGAGATACGCAGTATTTT
-	TRBV6-5	TRBJ2-3	-	CASSYGVASTDTQYF	TGTGCCAGCAGTTACGGGGTTGCTAGCACAGATACGCAGTATTTT
-	TRBV7-9	TRBJ1-4	few	CASSRGRELGEKLFF	TGTGCCAGCAGCCGGGGGAGGGAGTTGGGTGAAAAACTGTTTTTT
-	TRBV29-1	TRBJ1-5	-	CSVRQEGNQPQHF	TGCAGCGTTAGACAGGAGGGCAATCAGCCCCAGCATTTT
TRBD2	TRBV3-1	TRBJ2-5	-	CASSQWGGLAQETQYF	TGTGCCAGCAGCCAGTGGGGGGGTTTAGCTCAAGAGACCCAGTACTTC
-	TRBV15	TRBJ1-2	-	CATSRDGRGDGYTF	TGTGCCACCAGCAGAGATGGCAGGGGAGACGGCTACACCTTC
TRBD1	TRBV7-8	TRBJ2-3	-	CASSHTGTGIFDTQYF	TGTGCCAGCAGTCATACCGGGACAGGGATTTTCGATACGCAGTATTTT
TRBD1	TRBV2	TRBJ1-1	-	CASRTGYLNTEAFF	TGTGCCAGCCGGACAGGGTACTTGAACACTGAAGCTTTCTTT
-	TRBV6-2/TRBV6-3	TRBJ1-1	-	CASRPLGGREAFF	TGTGCCAGCAGGCCCTTGGGGGGTCGTGAAGCTTTCTTT
-	TRBV4-1	TRBJ1-1	-	CASSQGPGLGNTEAFF	TGCGCCAGCAGCCAGGGCCCGGGCCTTGGGAATACTGAAGCTTTCTTT
TRBD2	TRBV27	TRBJ2-1	-	CASSLWPREVYNEQFF	TGTGCCAGCAGTTTATGGCCCCGGGAGGTCTACAATGAGCAGTTCTTC
-	TRBV5-1	TRBJ1-5	many	CASSYDSDQPQHF	TGCGCCAGCAGCTACGACTCTGATCAGCCCCAGCATTTT